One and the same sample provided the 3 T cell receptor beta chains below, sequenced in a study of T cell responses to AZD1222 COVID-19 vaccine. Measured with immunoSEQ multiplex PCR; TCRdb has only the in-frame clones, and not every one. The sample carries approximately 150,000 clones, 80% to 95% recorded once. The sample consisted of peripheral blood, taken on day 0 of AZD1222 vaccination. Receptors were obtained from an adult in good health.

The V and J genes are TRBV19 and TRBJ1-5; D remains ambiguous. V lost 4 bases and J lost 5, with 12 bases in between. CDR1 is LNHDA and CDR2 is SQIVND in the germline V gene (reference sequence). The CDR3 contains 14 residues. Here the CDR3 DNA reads TGTGCCAGTAGTACGGACGGAGGACATCAGCCCCAGCATTTT. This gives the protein CASSTDGGHQPQHF.

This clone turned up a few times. CDR3 nucleotide sequence: TGTGCCAGCAGTCCGGGGACAGGAGCCTACGAGCAGTACTTC. Translated, it gives CASSPGTGAYEQYF. The J gene is TRBJ2-7, the V gene TRBV5-8, with 8 bases that match TRBD1. CDR3 length equals 14 residues. Germline V gene lookup returns CDR1 SGHTS and CDR2 YDEGEE. V dropped 5 bases and J dropped 2; count of bases not matched to a gene: 6.

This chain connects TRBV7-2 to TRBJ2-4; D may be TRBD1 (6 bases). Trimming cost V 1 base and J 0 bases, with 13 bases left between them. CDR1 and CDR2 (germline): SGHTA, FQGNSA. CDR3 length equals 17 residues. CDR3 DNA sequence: TGTGCCAGCAGCTTAGTTGGGGACAAGTTAGCCAAAAACATTCAGTACTTC. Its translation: CASSLVGDKLAKNIQYF. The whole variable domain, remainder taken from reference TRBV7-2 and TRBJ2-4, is GAGVSQSPSNKVTEKGKDVELRCDPISGHTALYWYRQSLGQGLEFLIYFQGNSAPDKSGLPSDRFSAERTGGSVSTLTIQRTQQEDSAVYLCASSLVGDKLAKNIQYFGAGTRLSVL.